What follows are 19 T cell receptor beta chains derived from one specimen sequenced in a study of cytomegalovirus exposure and HLA in healthy donors. Primers for the PCR totalled 60 Vbeta and 13 Jbeta. The repertoire was sequenced with immunoSEQ multiplex PCR; TCRdb's copy has only in-frame clones and lacks some. The data show over 95,000 clones, 74% seen once. The sequencing sample was made of PBMCs. These receptors were collected from a human donor in good health.

The chain combines TRBV11-2 with TRBJ1-5; D might be TRBD1 (5 bases). This CDR3 has 10 residues. V lost 5 bases and J 12 bases, leaving 8 bases between the germline ends. The V gene's germline CDR1 is SGHAT and CDR2 FQNNGV. The CDR3, as DNA: TGTGCCAGCAGCGCGGGGGTCCAGCATTTT. It specifies CASSAGVQHF.

The rearrangement uses TRBV14 and TRBJ2-3; 7 bases agree with TRBD2. Trimming cost V 1 base and J 8 bases; bases outside gene matches: 12. The CDR3 totals 16 residues. Per the germline V gene, CDR1 is SGHDN and CDR2 is FVKESK. CDR3 residues: CASSQGGRTRGGTQYF. The CDR3 nucleotides are TGTGCCAGCAGCCAAGGGGGACGGACCCGCGGGGGTACGCAGTATTTT.

The chain carries TRBV19 and TRBJ1-1; D not resolved. The ends were cut back, 6 bases at V and 2 bases at J, with 13 bases in the middle. The germline gives CDR1 LNHDA, CDR2 SQIVND (reference sequence). The CDR3 contains 14 residues. The CDR3 is CASRLYNENTEAFF. CDR3 nucleotide sequence: TGTGCCAGTAGATTGTACAATGAAAACACTGAAGCTTTCTTT.

DNA for the CDR3: TGTGCCAGCAGCTTGTGGGGCCCTTATAGCAATCAGCCCCAGCATTTT. Translation: CASSLWGPYSNQPQHF. This chain joins TRBV5-6 and TRBJ1-5, with TRBD1 as a possible D gene (5 bases). Germline CDR1 reads SGHDT; CDR2 reads YYEEEE. V lost 1 base and J 0 bases, leaving 11 bases between the germline ends. This CDR3 has 16 residues.

This clone was recorded a few times. The CDR3 DNA reads as TGTGCCAGTAGCTCCGGGACAACCCTACCTATCGACGGCTACACCTTC. Its translation: CASSSGTTLPIDGYTF. V usage is TRBV19 and J usage is TRBJ1-2, with D possibly matching TRBD1 (6 bases). The CDR3 is 16 residues long. With 6 bases removed from V and 8 bases from J, the gap between germline ends came to 25 bases. Germline assignment: CDR1 LNHDA and CDR2 SQIVND (reference sequence).

This chain connects TRBV4-3 to TRBJ2-1, with D possibly TRBD2 on 5 matching bases. CDR1 and CDR2 (germline): LGHNA, YSLEER. The CDR3 totals 17 residues. The ends were cut back, 1 base at V and 5 bases at J, with 18 bases in the middle. The CDR3 DNA reads as TGCGCCAGCAGCCAAGGCCTGACTAACCGTAGGAACAATGAGCAGTTCTTC. Protein sequence: CASSQGLTNRRNNEQFF.

The chain links TRBV29-1 to TRBJ2-2; the D gene is possibly TRBD2 (6 bases). Trimming removed 0 bases from V and 8 bases from J, with 10 bases in between. Looked up from germline, CDR1 is SQVTM and CDR2 is ANQGSEA. The CDR3 loop spans 13 amino acids. CDR3 sequence reads: CSVEDGGWGELFF. DNA of the CDR3: TGCAGCGTTGAAGACGGGGGTTGGGGGGAGCTGTTTTTT.

The chain employs TRBV6-5 and TRBJ1-1; D remains unclear. Germline V gene data show CDR1 as MNHEY and CDR2 as SVGAGI. V was clipped by 0 bases and J by 0 bases, with 11 bases between them. The CDR3 length is 16 residues. CDR3 bases: TGTGCCAGCAGTTACTCGGAACAGTCTTTGAACACTGAAGCTTTCTTT. Amino acid sequence: CASSYSEQSLNTEAFF.

This clone has only one observation. The rearrangement uses TRBV5-1 and TRBJ1-2; 9 positions agree with TRBD1. V lost 4 bases to trimming and J lost 2 bases; unmatched junction nucleotides: 3. CDR3 length: 14 amino acids. Germline V CDR1 and CDR2: SGHRS, YFSETQ. This CDR3 is CASSHGTGNYGYTF. The CDR3 coding sequence is TGCGCCAGCAGCCATGGGACAGGGAACTATGGCTACACCTTC.

The chain joins TRBV13 to TRBJ1-2; maybe TRBD1 (6 bases). The CDR3 consists of 15 residues. Germline V gene sequence: CDR1 PRHDT, CDR2 FYEKMQ (reference sequence). Trimming pared 0 bases from V and 6 bases from J, leaving 14 bases between. The CDR3 DNA sequence: TGTGCCAGCAGCTTAGGCTACAGGGTGGGAGATGGCTACACCTTC. This gives the protein CASSLGYRVGDGYTF. Together with reference TRBV13 and TRBJ1-2, the CDR3 gives the full variable domain: AAGVIQSPRHLIKEKRETATLKCYPIPRHDTVYWYQQGPGQDPQFLISFYEKMQSDKGSIPDRFSAQQFSDYHSELNMSSLELGDSALYFCASSLGYRVGDGYTFGSGTRLTVV.

The chain carries TRBV18 and TRBJ2-1; TRBD2 aligns across 16 bases. Germline assignment: CDR1 KGHSH and CDR2 LQKENI. The V and J ends lost 5 bases and 6 bases, in that order; junction bases with no gene match: 10. CDR3 length: 18 amino acids. The CDR3 DNA reads as TGTGCCAGCTCATCGATACCGGGACTAGCGGGGGGGCGCAATGAGCAGTTCTTC. This translates into CASSSIPGLAGGRNEQFF.

The chain uses TRBV18 and TRBJ2-1, with D unclear. The V end was cut by 4 bases, the J end by 5 bases, with 12 bases between. This CDR3 is built from 14 residues. Germline CDR1 and CDR2: KGHSH and LQKENI. The CDR3 is CASSQSTVNNEQFF. In DNA form, the CDR3 reads TGTGCCAGCTCACAGAGTACGGTAAACAATGAGCAGTTCTTC.

This rearrangement joins TRBV19 to TRBJ2-2; 10 bases are a match to TRBD1. Germline V gives CDR1 LNHDA, CDR2 SQIVND (reference sequence). With 7 bases clipped from V and 4 bases from J, the junction kept 9 bases outside the gene matches. There are 16 residues in the CDR3. The CDR3 DNA reads TGTGCCAGTAATCGACAGGGGGCCCTGGGCACCGGGGAGCTGTTTTTT. It encodes CASNRQGALGTGELFF.

V gene TRBV6-1 combines with J gene TRBJ1-5, with TRBD1 identical over 10 bases. The CDR3 totals 14 residues. Unmatched junction bases numbered 10, after V lost 7 bases and J lost 10 bases. Germline CDR1 reads MNHNS; CDR2 reads SASEGT. In DNA form, the CDR3 reads TGTGCCAGCACCACCGGGACAGGGGCATATCCCCAGCATTTT. Protein product: CASTTGTGAYPQHF.

The V call is TRBV18, the J call TRBJ1-5; D possibly corresponds to TRBD1 (6 bases). V was trimmed by 5 bases and J by 4 bases, leaving 15 bases between them. Germline-derived CDR1 and CDR2 are KGHSH and LQKENI. This CDR3 is 15 amino acids long. The CDR3 DNA sequence: TGTGCCAGCTCAGAAAGAAGTGACAGGAATCAGCCCCAGCATTTT. As protein: CASSERSDRNQPQHF.

This clone was found a few times. The CDR3 DNA reads as TGTGCCAGCAGCCCGAGAAGGTGGGCTAGCGGTTCCAGTGAGCAGTTCTTC. This gives the protein CASSPRRWASGSSEQFF. The rearrangement joins TRBV7-9 to TRBJ2-1, with 7 bases matching TRBD2. Germline V gene lookup returns CDR1 SEHNR and CDR2 FQNEAQ (reference sequence). The CDR3 has 17 amino acids. After removal of 5 bases from V and 9 bases from J, the junction contained 19 bases not matched to a gene.

The V and J genes are TRBV19 and TRBJ2-7; 9 bases are shared with TRBD2. Germline V lookup: CDR1 LNHDA, CDR2 SQIVND (reference sequence). V lost 3 bases and J lost 4; bases outside the gene matches: 7. The CDR3 extends over 15 amino acids. The CDR3 sequence: CASSIAGTSTYEQYF. The CDR3 coding sequence is TGTGCCAGTAGTATCGCCGGGACTAGCACTTACGAGCAGTACTTC. Full variable domain (remainder filled in from reference TRBV19 and TRBJ2-7): DGGITQSPKYLFRKEGQNVTLSCEQNLNHDAMYWYRQDPGQGLRLIYYSQIVNDFQKGDIAEGYSVSREKKESFPLTVTSAQKNPTAFYLCASSIAGTSTYEQYFGPGTRLTVT.

V and J are TRBV6-1 and TRBJ2-3; a possible D gene is TRBD2 (5 bases). The CDR3 is 17 residues long. Per germline, CDR1 MNHNS and CDR2 SASEGT. Trimming removed 0 bases at V and 7 bases at J, with 20 bases between. The CDR3 here is CASSEAMSGAGRYTQYF. DNA of the CDR3: TGTGCCAGCAGTGAAGCGATGTCCGGCGCGGGCAGGTATACGCAGTATTTT.

This chain's CDR3 is CASSLGGVGEQYF. DNA of the CDR3: TGTGCCAGCAGCTTGGGCGGGGTCGGCGAGCAGTACTTC. The chain links TRBV7-3 to TRBJ2-7; D is perhaps TRBD2 (6 bases). The CDR3 covers 13 residues. Germline V gene data show CDR1 as SGHTA and CDR2 as FQGTGA. V lost 3 bases, J lost 6 bases, and 12 bases lay in between.